The 3 T cell receptor beta chains in this list originate from one sample, sequenced in a study of chemoradiotherapy in HPV16-positive cancers. Clones were sequenced by immunoSEQ multiplex PCR, and TCRdb holds only the in-frame ones, with some missing. The sample includes approximately 5,700 clones, about 88% of them seen just once. The material sequenced was tumor tissue, taken from a patient who underwent chemoradiotherapy. The receptors shown here come from a human donor with HPV-associated anogenital cancer.

This chain joins TRBV13 and TRBJ1-1, with D perhaps TRBD1 (5 bases). Germline V gene lookup returns CDR1 PRHDT and CDR2 FYEKMQ (reference sequence). Trimming took off 1 base at V and 5 bases at J, with 14 bases between the two ends. The CDR3 length is 15 residues. The CDR3 loop is CASSLVGRVGTEAFF. DNA for the CDR3: TGTGCCAGCAGCTTAGTAGGCAGGGTAGGGACTGAAGCTTTCTTT.

The CDR3 spells CASLSPDTQYF. The CDR3 nucleotides are TGTGCCAGCTTAAGTCCGGATACGCAGTATTTT. The J gene is TRBJ2-3, the V gene TRBV28, with no clear D. V was trimmed by 8 bases and J by 6 bases, leaving 9 bases between them. The CDR3 has 11 residues. Per germline, CDR1 MDHEN and CDR2 SYDVKM. Combining the CDR3 with reference TRBV28 and TRBJ2-3 gives the whole variable domain DVKVTQSSRYLVKRTGEKVFLECVQDMDHENMFWYRQDPGLGLRLIYFSYDVKMKEKGDIPEGYSVSREKKERFSLILESASTNQTSMYLCASLSPDTQYFGPGTRLTVL.

The chain carries TRBV5-1 and TRBJ2-7, with a possible D match to TRBD2 (5 bases). Trimming cost V 4 bases and J 4 bases, with 18 bases left between them. In germline, CDR1 is SGHRS, CDR2 YFSETQ. The CDR3 sequence is 15 residues long. The CDR3 here is CASSPEGLAWYEQYF. The DNA for the CDR3 is TGCGCCAGCAGCCCGGAAGGGCTAGCCTGGTACGAGCAGTACTTC. Drawing the rest from reference TRBV5-1 and TRBJ2-7, the complete variable domain is KAGVTQTPRYLIKTRGQQVTLSCSPISGHRSVSWYQQTPGQGLQFLFEYFSETQRNKGNFPGRFSGRQFSNSRSEMNVSTLELGDSALYLCASSPEGLAWYEQYFGPGTRLTVT.